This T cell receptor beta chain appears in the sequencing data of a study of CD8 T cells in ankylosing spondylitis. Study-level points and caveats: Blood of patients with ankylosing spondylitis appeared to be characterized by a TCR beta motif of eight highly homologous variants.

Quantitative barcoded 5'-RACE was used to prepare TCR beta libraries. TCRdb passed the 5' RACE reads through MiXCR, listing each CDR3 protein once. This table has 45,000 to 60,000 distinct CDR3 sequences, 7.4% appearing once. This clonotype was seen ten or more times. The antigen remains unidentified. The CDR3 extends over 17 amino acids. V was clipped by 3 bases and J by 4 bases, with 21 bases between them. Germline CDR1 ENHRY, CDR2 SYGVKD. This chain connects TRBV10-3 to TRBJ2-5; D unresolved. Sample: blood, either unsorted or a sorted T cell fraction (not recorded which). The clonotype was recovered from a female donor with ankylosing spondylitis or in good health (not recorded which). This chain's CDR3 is CAISDPDRAATRETQYF. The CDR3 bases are TGTGCCATCAGTGACCCCGATAGGGCAGCAACGAGAGAGACCCAGTACTTC.